This T cell receptor (beta chain) was sequenced in a study of T-cell reconstitution after alpha-beta-depleted transplantation in children. This clonotype has just one count. The authors prepared the TCRbeta library with unique molecular identifiers. TCRdb ran MiXCR on the PCR reads and lists one entry per CDR3 protein. The table has about 580,000 distinct CDR3 sequences, roughly 30% seen once; the top ten hold around a third. CDR1 is SGHDT, CDR2 YYEEEE, per germline. The CDR3 is 17 amino acids. V was shortened by 1 base and J by 2 bases, with 17 bases between the two germline ends. The genes are TRBV5-6 and TRBJ2-3, with D perhaps TRBD1 (5 bases). Source: PBMCs, taken before TCRalphabeta/CD19-depleted stem cell transplant. The clonotype was recovered from a boy younger than two with Wiskott-Aldrich syndrome, due to receive a stem cell transplant. CDR3 sequence: CASSLRKRGDVTDTQYF. The CDR3 DNA reads TGTGCCAGCAGCTTGAGAAAAAGGGGCGACGTCACAGATACGCAGTATTTT.